Listed below are T cell receptor beta chains from one sample, sequenced in a study of T-cell memory formation after mild COVID-19. TCRdb processed the 5' RACE reads anew with MiXCR; each CDR3 protein has one entry. The data contain 75,000 to 90,000 distinct CDR3 sequences, 11% to 15% of them seen just once; the ten biggest clones take up roughly 33%. Source material: PBMCs or a T cell subset sorted from them (not recorded which). The receptors were gathered from an adult woman who had mild COVID-19 (a few samples of this study predate the infection). Cell type and time point are not known. The CDR3 runs from the conserved cysteine through the conserved F or W. D genes are given only for firm matches. Where a row states a size, it is once, few, many or the class of an expanded clone; other rows omit it.

TRBJ2-3 | NA | few | TRBV9 | CASSVVSTDTQYF | TGTGCCAGCAGCGTAGTCAGCACAGATACGCAGTATTTT
TRBJ2-3 | TRBD1 | few | TRBV30 | CAWSPGQGVEDTQYF | TGTGCCTGGAGCCCGGGACAGGGGGTTGAAGATACGCAGTATTTT
TRBJ2-7 | TRBD2 | NA | TRBV4-1 | CASSQGDSGASSYEQYF | TGCGCCAGCAGCCAAGGAGATAGCGGGGCATCCTCCTACGAGCAGTACTTC
TRBJ1-1 | NA | few | TRBV6-1 | CASSEWGTNTEAFF | TGTGCCAGCAGTGAATGGGGGACGAACACTGAAGCTTTCTTT
TRBJ2-4 | TRBD1 | NA | TRBV12-3/TRBV12-4 | CASSPTGQNIQYF | TGTGCCAGCAGCCCGACAGGGCAAAACATTCAGTACTTC
TRBJ2-3 | TRBD2 | few | TRBV5-5 | CASSSSLTSEFTDTQYF | TGTGCCAGCAGCTCGTCCTTGACTAGCGAGTTCACAGATACGCAGTATTTT
TRBJ2-4 | NA | NA | TRBV5-6 | CASSLVRSKNIQYF | TGTGCCAGCAGCTTGGTGAGGTCCAAAAACATTCAGTACTTC
TRBJ2-2 | TRBD1 | few | TRBV7-9 | CASSSMTGSQTGELFF | TGTGCCAGCAGCTCGATGACAGGGAGTCAGACCGGGGAGCTGTTTTTT
TRBJ1-6 | NA | few | TRBV20-1 | CSARVPGEYNSPLHF | TGCAGTGCTAGAGTTCCAGGGGAGTATAATTCACCCCTCCACTTT
TRBJ1-2 | NA | few | TRBV29-1 | CSVPGDGYTF | TGCAGCGTCCCCGGTGATGGCTACACCTTC
TRBJ2-7 | NA | NA | TRBV6-5 | CASSYSQGEQYF | TGTGCCAGCAGTTACTCGCAGGGGGAGCAGTACTTC
TRBJ2-4 | TRBD2 | NA | TRBV12-3/TRBV12-4 | CASSPSAGGPGNIQYF | TGTGCCAGCAGTCCGTCAGCGGGAGGGCCAGGGAACATTCAGTACTTC
TRBJ2-7 | NA | NA | TRBV5-4 | CASSLGLDNPEQYF | TGTGCCAGCAGCTTGGGCCTAGACAACCCCGAGCAGTACTTC
TRBJ2-1 | NA | NA | TRBV6-4 | CASSVGARYNEQFF | TGTGCCAGCAGTGTAGGGGCGCGCTACAATGAGCAGTTCTTC
TRBJ2-1 | NA | few | TRBV24-1 | CAAGPDNEQFF | TGTGCAGCCGGGCCCGACAATGAGCAGTTCTTC
TRBJ2-2 | NA | few | TRBV20-1 | CSAREEGLNTGELFF | TGCAGTGCTAGAGAGGAAGGTTTGAACACCGGGGAGCTGTTTTTT